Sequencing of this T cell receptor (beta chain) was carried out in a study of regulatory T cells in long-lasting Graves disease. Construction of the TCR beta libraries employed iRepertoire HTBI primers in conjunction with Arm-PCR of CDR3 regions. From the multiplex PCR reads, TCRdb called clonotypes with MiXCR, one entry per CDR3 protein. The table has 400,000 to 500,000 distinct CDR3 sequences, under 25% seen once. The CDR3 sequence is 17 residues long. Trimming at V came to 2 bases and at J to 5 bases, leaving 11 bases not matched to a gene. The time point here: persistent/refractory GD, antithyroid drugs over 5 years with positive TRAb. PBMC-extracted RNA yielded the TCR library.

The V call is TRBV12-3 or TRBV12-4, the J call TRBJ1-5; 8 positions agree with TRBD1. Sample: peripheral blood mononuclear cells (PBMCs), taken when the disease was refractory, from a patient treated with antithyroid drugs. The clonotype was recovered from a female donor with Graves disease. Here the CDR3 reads CASSLFTGGLRDQPQHF. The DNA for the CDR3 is TGTGCCAGCAGTTTATTTACAGGGGGGTTGCGGGATCAGCCCCAGCATTTT.